This T cell receptor beta chain stems from a study of shared clonotypes between healthy human individuals (dated by TCRdb to about 2020). Turning to the overall study: The cohort included a few men and a couple of women between 18 and 49 years of age. Per donor, three plates each were used for CD4 naive and CD4 memory, two for CD8 naive, and one for CD8 memory. Blood TCR repertoires of roughly five healthy adults were deeply sequenced to estimate repertoire size and the extent of clonotype sharing between individuals. To increase sequencing depth and limit assay-specific biases, different laboratories used diverse techniques to prepare libraries and sequence TCR repertoires. Per donor, leukapheresis produced somewhere between about 0.8 and 9.5 billion PBMCs. Overall study results and their limits: Estimated clonotype richness was generally larger for naive than for memory subsets. When a handful of donors were compared, the shared fraction of clonotypes was about 5% for naive CD4, less than 4% for naive CD8, 2% to 2.5% for memory CD4, and 0.35% to 0.4% for memory CD8. Higher generation probabilities were observed for clonotypes shared by all four sorted-subset donors than for non-shared clonotypes. Sampling was restricted to blood, and TCR repertoires in tissue are likely to differ from TCR repertoires in blood. Pairwise subsampling led to the expectation that sequencing depth would affect the degree of clonotype sharing among donors. Because the study included only a small number of donors, the genetic and exposure-history diversity represented was limited. Even with the large sequencing depth, rarefaction of the sorted-subset datasets indicated that sequencing was incomplete.

Turning to this clone: Its specific antigen is unknown. Per-base quality was not reported, and no clone a single base away is much larger than it.

Using the deep immunoSEQ assay, multiplex PCR amplified TCR CDR3 regions from genomic DNA. For each cell subset, the extracted genomic DNA was distributed evenly across all wells of several immunoSEQ 96-well plates, and each plate served as one replicate. For sorted subsets, each replicate PCR was loaded with approximately 190 ng genomic DNA, equivalent to 25,000 to 30,000 T cell genomes. Purified libraries were quantified with a Qubit 3.0 fluorometer, sized on a Bioanalyzer 2100, and re-quantified with the KAPA Library Quantification kit. Every immunoSEQ 96-well plate was sequenced on a dedicated single-read 150-cycle Illumina NextSeq 550 flow cell. The authors' analysis ran thus. The immunoSEQ output contained only junctional sequences without quality scores, so filtering could not match that applied to full-length reads. Sequences were annotated with PyIR, a Python wrapper for IgBLAST v1.9, using IMGT germline references to assign V/J genes and CDR3. Reads were removed for weak V/J assignments (E-value above 1e-6), missing CDR3, stop codons, out-of-frame junctions, or ambiguous translated residues. V3J clonotypes were defined by identical inferred V gene, J gene, and CDR3 amino acid sequence. The percentage overlap between two repertoires was calculated by dividing the number of shared unique clonotypes by the size of the smaller repertoire. Three approaches were used to assess repertoire richness: RTK rarefaction, the Chao1 estimator, and Recon v2.1 estimates of unobserved clonotypes. Generation probabilities were computed with OLGA for all TCRbeta clonotypes obtained by the gDNA method from several donors. This immuneACCESS table, as held by TCRdb, lists in-frame sequences with V and J called but not all clones. Of the missing ones, under half trace to an unresolved V gene in checked studies; the others have no known cause. V and J calls plus clone size are reproduced from that table; the DNA served to infer D and trimming. A total of 500,000 or so clones appear in this sample, roughly 95% of them only once. Around 0.066% of the sample belongs to the ten largest clones.

The donors were healthy, HIV-negative adults with no recently reported acute infections or vaccinations. Only Caucasian adults living in Nashville, Tennessee, USA were represented among the donors. CD4+ T cells were enriched through magnetic negative selection, after which naive cells were positively selected on CD45RA and the remaining negative fraction served as the memory subset. Blood was collected by leukapheresis, and PBMCs were isolated by Ficoll-Histopaque density gradient centrifugation and then cryopreserved in liquid nitrogen vapor phase. Analytical flow cytometry was used to check the purity and quantity of each magnetically sorted T cell population. Each sorted fraction had its genomic DNA isolated and then quantified by UV absorbance on a Nanodrop 2000c. This TCR was sampled from a woman in her twenties or thirties in good health. The sample comprised naive CD4+ T cells sorted from blood. Per the publication, the cell subset or site label means: CD45RA+ positively selected.

At the DNA level, the sequence is TGTGCCAGCAGTTCCCTCGGCCGAACCTCCTACGAGCAGTACTTC. It translates to CASSSLGRTSYEQYF. This receptor chain uses TRBV28 and TRBJ2-7; the D gene is not confidently resolved. V loses 4 bases of germline sequence and J loses 0 bases, and the interval between the two ends is 13 bases. Via the germline V gene, CDR1 is MDHEN and CDR2 SYDVKM. The CDR3 numbers 15 residues from cysteine through phenylalanine. Solely the CDR3 DNA is kept, with 45 bases framed from the first base.